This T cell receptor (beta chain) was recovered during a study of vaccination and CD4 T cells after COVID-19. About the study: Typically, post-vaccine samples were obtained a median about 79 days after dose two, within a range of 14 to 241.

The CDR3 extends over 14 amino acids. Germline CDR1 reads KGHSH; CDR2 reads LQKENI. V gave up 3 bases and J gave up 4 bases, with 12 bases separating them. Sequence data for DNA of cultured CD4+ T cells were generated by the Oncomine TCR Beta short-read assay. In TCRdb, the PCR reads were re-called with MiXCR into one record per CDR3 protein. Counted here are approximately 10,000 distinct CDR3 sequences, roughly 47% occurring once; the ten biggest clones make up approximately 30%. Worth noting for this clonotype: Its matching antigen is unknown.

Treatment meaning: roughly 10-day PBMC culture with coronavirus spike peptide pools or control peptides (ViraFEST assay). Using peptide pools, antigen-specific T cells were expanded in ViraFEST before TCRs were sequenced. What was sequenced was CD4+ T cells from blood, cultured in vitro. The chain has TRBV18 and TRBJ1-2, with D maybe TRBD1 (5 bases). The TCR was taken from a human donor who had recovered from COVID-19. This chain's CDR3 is CASSPTGPSYGYTF. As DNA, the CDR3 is TGTGCCAGCTCACCTACGGGGCCTAGCTATGGCTACACCTTC.